The clone carrying this T cell receptor beta chain was counted many times. Its antigen is unidentified. The data were obtained in a study of T cells in Graves' hyperthyroidism and ophthalmopathy. Study-wide findings and caveats: Peripheral blood also featured most of the thyroid clonotypes expanded above 0.001. A model of 13 V-J pairs discriminated ophthalmopathy from stable hyperthyroidism.

Blood sampling occurred at first hyperthyroidism diagnosis, ahead of any ophthalmopathy symptoms. In germline, CDR1 is MNHNS, CDR2 SASEGT. V dropped 5 bases and J dropped 0 bases, with 8 bases sitting between them. The CDR3 extends over 14 amino acids. TCR beta CDR3 sequences were amplified from RNA transcripts. RT-PCR in the first round (using the HTBI primer set) targeted the TCR CDR3. From the multiplex PCR reads, TCRdb called clonotypes with MiXCR, one entry per CDR3 protein. The sample lists 550,000 to 650,000 distinct CDR3 sequences; around 14% were seen once. The clonotype originates from a woman aged 30 to 39 with Graves' hyperthyroidism that later progressed to Graves' ophthalmopathy. Input material: blood. This chain links TRBV6-1 with TRBJ2-1; D is perhaps TRBD2 (5 bases). The CDR3 region has the DNA TGTGCCAGCAGTATGGGGAGCTCCTACAATGAGCAGTTCTTC. Amino acids: CASSMGSSYNEQFF.